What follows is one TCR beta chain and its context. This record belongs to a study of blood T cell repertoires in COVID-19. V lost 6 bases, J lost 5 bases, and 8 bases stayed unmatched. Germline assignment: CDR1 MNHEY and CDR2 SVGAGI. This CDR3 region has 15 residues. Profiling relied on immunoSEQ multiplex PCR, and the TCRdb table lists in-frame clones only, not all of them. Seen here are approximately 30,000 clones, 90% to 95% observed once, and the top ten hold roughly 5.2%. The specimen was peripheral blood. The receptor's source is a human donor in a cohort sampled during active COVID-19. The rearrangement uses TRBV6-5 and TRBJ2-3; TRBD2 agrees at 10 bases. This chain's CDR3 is CASRPSGSVGDTQYF. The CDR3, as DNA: TGTGCCAGCAGGCCTAGCGGGAGTGTGGGAGATACGCAGTATTTT.